This TCR beta chain was obtained from a study of cytomegalovirus exposure and HLA in healthy donors. The PCR ran on 60 Vbeta and 13 Jbeta primers. TCRdb keeps only in-frame clones here, not all; method: immunoSEQ multiplex PCR. The sample holds 150,000 to 200,000 clones, around three quarters seen once. Among the donors, all were healthy bone marrow donors. There are 15 residues in the CDR3. Trimming took 5 bases from V and 7 from J; bases not matched to a gene: 8. CDR1 SEHNR and CDR2 FQNEAQ come from the germline V gene (reference sequence). The chain combines TRBV7-9 with TRBJ1-4, with 9 positions matching TRBD1. Sequencing used PBMCs. The clonotype comes from a man in his forties or fifties in good health and CMV-seropositive. Written as DNA, the CDR3 is TGTGCCAGCAGCCCAGGGACAGGGACAGGTGAAAAACTGTTTTTT. It yields the protein CASSPGTGTGEKLFF.